This T cell receptor beta chain was found in a study of STAT5B mutations in CD4+ large granular lymphocyte leukemia. Some clones are missing from TCRdb's copy, which holds only in-frame ones; the method was immunoSEQ multiplex PCR. The sample holds around 24,000 clones; around two thirds are singletons and the top ten take 7.5% to 10%. Trimming pared 0 bases from V and 10 bases from J, leaving 17 bases between. In germline, CDR1 is SGHRS, CDR2 YFSETQ. This CDR3 contains 15 residues. Sequencing input: CD4+ T cells from blood buffy coats. The chain combines TRBV5-1 with TRBJ2-1, with D perhaps TRBD1 (6 bases). The TCR comes from a human donor in good health. CDR3 loop: CASSLVGQGAWEQFF. The CDR3 bases are TGCGCCAGCAGCTTGGTGGGACAAGGCGCGTGGGAGCAGTTCTTC.